This T cell receptor beta chain was identified during a study of blood T cell repertoires in COVID-19. On the study more broadly: Collection of acute and convalescent COVID-19 samples took place in the United States, Italy and Spain.

The study recruited people aged roughly 18 to 100 years across around 23 US areas. Participants' own reports of clinical history determined their cohort assignment. Trimming took off 0 bases at V and 1 base at J, with 8 bases between the two ends. This CDR3 spans 15 amino acids. Germline V lookup: CDR1 SGHTA, CDR2 FQGTGA. TCRdb's copy holds only in-frame clones and misses some; the assay was immunoSEQ multiplex PCR. The sample lists just over 300,000 clones; 70% to 90% were seen once. The chain carries TRBV7-3 and TRBJ2-3; D may be TRBD2 (6 bases). The specimen was PBMCs or T cells enriched from blood (not recorded which). The receptor was isolated from a man aged 30 to 45 who had recovered from COVID-19. The CDR3 sequence is CASSLTSGRTDTQYF. CDR3 in DNA: TGTGCCAGCAGCTTAACTAGCGGCCGCACAGATACGCAGTATTTT.